This T cell receptor beta chain comes out of a study of blood T cell repertoires in COVID-19. Participants were placed into cohorts based on the clinical history they reported. Method: immunoSEQ multiplex PCR; TCRdb's copy keeps in-frame clones and lacks some. The data hold approximately 130,000 clones, with 86% observed a single time. This clonotype was sampled from a woman between 50 and 59 years old who had recovered from COVID-19. The sample comprised PBMCs or T cells enriched from blood (not recorded which).

CDR3 nucleotides: TGTGCCAGCAGCTTAGAGGGGGCCCTCCCGAATCAGCCCCAGCATTTT. Translating gives CASSLEGALPNQPQHF. The J gene is TRBJ1-5, the V gene TRBV7-2, with 7 bases identical to TRBD1. The V and J ends lost 1 base and 4 bases, in that order; junction bases with no gene match: 7. The CDR3 extends over 16 amino acids. Germline V gene data show CDR1 as SGHTA and CDR2 as FQGNSA.